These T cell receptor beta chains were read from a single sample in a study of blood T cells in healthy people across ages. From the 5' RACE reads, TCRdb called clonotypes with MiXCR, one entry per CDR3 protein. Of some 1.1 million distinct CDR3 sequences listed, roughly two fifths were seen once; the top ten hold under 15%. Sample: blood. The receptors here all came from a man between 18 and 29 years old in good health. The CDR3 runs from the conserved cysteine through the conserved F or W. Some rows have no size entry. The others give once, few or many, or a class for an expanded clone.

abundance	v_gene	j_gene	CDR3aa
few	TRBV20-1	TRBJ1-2	CSARVPGFDGYTF
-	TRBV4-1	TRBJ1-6	CASSPQGADSPLHF
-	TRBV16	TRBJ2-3	CASSQSVKGADTQYF
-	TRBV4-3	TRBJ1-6	CASSQGSRANSPLHF
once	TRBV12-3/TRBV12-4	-	CASNSAGETQYF
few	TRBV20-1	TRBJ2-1	CSARGPRSGGTVYNEQFF
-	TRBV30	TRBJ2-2	CAWSVGLTGELFF
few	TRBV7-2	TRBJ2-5	CASSLYESAVQETQYF
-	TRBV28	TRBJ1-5	CAGGQISNQPQHF
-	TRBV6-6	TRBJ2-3	CASSRAGLASDTQYF
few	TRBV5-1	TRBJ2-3	CASSYRQGASDTQYF
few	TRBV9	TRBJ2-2	CASSAPQDTGELFF
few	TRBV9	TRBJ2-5	CASSVEDFQETQYF
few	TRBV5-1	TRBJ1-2	CASSLRQNHGYTF
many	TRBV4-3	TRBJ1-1	CASSQAMNTEAFF
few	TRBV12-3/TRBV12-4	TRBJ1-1	CASSLARGVRNEAFF
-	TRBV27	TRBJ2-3	CASSLDRIRQYF
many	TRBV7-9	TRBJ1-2	CASSPDGLYGYTF
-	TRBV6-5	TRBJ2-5	CASSPLDGGVKETQYF
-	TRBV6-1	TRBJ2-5	CASGGGAIGYNEQYF
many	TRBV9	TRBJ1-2	CASSVTGQANYGYTF
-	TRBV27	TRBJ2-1	CATLGTAWNEQFF
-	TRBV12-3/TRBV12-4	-	CPSSLNRYEQYF
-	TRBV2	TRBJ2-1	CASSWDGSYNEQFF
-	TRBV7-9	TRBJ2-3	CASSLYKSTDTQYF
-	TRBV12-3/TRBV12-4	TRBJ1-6	CASTLRLNSPLHF
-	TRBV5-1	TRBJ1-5	CASSRTGEGNQPQHF
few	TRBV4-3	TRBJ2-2	CASSQADRALNTGELFF
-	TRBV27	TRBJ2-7	CAAGQGLFEQYF
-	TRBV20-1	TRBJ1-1	CSASAGGQAFF
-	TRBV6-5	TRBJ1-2	CASSYTGQGTGYTF
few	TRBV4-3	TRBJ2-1	CASSRETSGDSSYNEQFF
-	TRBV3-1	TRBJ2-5	CASIQTRETQYF
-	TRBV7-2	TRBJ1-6	CASSSTSGGGDNSPLHF
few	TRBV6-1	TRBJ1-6	CASSGRGNSPLHF
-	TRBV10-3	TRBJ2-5	CAISEGKGFQETQYF